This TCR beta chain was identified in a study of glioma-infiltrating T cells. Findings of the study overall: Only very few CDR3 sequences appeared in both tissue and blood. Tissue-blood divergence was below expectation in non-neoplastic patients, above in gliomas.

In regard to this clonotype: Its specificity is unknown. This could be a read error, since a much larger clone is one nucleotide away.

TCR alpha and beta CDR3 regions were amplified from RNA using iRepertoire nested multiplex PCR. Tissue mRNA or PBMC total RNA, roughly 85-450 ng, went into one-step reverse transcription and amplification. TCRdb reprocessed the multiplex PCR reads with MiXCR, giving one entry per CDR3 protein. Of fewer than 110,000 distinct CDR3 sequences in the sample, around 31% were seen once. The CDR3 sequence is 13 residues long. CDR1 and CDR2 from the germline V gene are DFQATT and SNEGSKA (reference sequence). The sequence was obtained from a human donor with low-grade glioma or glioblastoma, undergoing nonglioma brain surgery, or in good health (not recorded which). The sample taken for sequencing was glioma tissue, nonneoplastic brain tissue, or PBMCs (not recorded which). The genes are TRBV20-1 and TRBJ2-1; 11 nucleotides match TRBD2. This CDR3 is CSARLAGGNERFF. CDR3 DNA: TGCAGTGCTAGGCTAGCGGGGGGAAATGAGCGGTTCTTC.